Only one count was recorded for the clone carrying this T cell receptor beta chain. Enrollees, about 18 to 89 years old, lived in 25 or so US areas. The source of the sample is a study of blood T cell repertoires in COVID-19. For the study at large: The United States, Italy and Spain supplied acute and convalescent COVID-19 samples. The analysed material was cDNA or gDNA that came from T cells, B-cell-depleted T cells, or PBMCs.

Methods used by the authors: By means of reference gene primer amplification, nucleated cell counts were estimated. Clones were read by immunoSEQ multiplex PCR, and TCRdb kept only the in-frame ones, dropping some. D and trimming come from the DNA, and the V and J calls and clone size come from that table. The data contain roughly 330,000 clones, 80% to 90% of them seen just once; the ten biggest clones take up approximately 5%. The V end was cut by 1 base, the J end by 7 bases, with 7 bases between. This CDR3 contains 12 residues. CDR1 is SGHDT and CDR2 is YYEEEE in the germline V gene. The chain couples TRBV5-6 to TRBJ2-3; possible D gene TRBD1, 5 bases. The source material was PBMCs or T cells enriched from blood (not recorded which). The clonotype originates from a woman aged 25-40 years who had recovered from COVID-19. CDR3 sequence reads: CASSLPGYTQYF. The CDR3 bases are TGTGCCAGCAGCTTGCCAGGGTATACGCAGTATTTT.